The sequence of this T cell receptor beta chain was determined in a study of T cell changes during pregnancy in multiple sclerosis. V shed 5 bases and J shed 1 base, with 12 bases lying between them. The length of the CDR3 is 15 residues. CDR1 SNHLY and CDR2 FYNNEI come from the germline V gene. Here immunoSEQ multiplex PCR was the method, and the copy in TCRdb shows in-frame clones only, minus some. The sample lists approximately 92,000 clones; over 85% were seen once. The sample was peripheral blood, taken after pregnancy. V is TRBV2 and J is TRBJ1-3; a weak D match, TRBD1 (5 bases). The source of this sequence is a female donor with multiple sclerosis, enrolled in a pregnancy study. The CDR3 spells CASSKRGGSGNTIYF. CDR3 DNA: TGTGCCAGCAGTAAAAGGGGAGGGTCTGGAAACACCATATATTTT.